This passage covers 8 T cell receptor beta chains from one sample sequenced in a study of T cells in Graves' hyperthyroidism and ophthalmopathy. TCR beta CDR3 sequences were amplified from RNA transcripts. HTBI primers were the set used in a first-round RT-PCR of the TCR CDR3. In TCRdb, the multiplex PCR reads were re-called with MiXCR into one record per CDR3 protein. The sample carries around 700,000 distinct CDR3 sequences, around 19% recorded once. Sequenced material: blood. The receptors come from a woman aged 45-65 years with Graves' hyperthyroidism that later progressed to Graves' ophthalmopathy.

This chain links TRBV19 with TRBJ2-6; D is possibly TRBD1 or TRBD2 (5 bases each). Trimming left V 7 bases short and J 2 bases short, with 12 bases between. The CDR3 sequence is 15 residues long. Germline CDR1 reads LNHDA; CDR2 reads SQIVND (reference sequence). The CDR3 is CASTPRGAGANVLTF. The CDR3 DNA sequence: TGTGCCAGTACCCCGAGGGGCGCTGGGGCCAACGTCCTGACTTTC.

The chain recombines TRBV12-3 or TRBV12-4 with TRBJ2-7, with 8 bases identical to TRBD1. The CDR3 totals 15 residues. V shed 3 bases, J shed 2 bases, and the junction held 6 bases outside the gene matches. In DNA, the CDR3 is TGTGCCAGCAGTTTGGACAGGGTTGGGACCTACGAGCAGTACTTC. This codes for CASSLDRVGTYEQYF.

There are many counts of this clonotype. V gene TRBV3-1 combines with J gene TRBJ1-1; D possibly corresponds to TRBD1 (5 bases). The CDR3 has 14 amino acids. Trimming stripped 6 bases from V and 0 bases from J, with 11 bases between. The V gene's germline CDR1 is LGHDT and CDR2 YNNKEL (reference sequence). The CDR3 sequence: CASSPSGVNTEAFF. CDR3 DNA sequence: TGTGCCAGCAGTCCCTCGGGGGTGAACACTGAAGCTTTCTTT.

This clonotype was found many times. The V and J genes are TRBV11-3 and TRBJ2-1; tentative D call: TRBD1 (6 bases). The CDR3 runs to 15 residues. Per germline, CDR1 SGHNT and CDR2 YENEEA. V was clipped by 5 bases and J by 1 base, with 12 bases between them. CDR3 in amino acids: CASSTGTTSYNEQFF. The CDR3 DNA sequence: TGTGCCAGCAGCACCGGGACAACATCCTACAATGAGCAGTTCTTC.

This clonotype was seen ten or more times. Written as DNA, the CDR3 is TGTGCCAGCAGGGGCACGGCCAGGAAAGACTACACCTTC. This encodes CASRGTARKDYTF. The chain carries TRBV6-2 or TRBV6-3 and TRBJ1-2; no firm D call. V dropped 6 bases and J dropped 10 bases, with 18 bases sitting between them. Germline loops: CDR1 MNHEY, CDR2 SVGEGT. This CDR3 comprises 13 residues.

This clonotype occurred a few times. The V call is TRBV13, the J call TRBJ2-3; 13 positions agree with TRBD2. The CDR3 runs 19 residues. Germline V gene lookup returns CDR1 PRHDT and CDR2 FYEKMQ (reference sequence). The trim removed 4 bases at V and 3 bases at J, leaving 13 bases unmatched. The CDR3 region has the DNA TGTGCCAGCAGCTCCTCCCCCGGGACTAGCGGGGTTCGGACAGATACGCAGTATTTT. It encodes CASSSSPGTSGVRTDTQYF.

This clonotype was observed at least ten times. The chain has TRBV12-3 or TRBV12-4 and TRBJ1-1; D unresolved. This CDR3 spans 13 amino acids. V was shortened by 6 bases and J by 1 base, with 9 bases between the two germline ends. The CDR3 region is CASSLFGNTEAFF. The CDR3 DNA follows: TGTGCCAGCAGCCTATTTGGGAACACTGAAGCTTTCTTT.

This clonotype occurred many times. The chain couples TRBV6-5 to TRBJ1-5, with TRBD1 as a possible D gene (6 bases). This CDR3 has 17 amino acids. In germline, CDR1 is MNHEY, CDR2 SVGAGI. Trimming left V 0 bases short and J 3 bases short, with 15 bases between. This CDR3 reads CASSYSKGGTNNQPQHF. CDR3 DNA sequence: TGTGCCAGCAGTTACTCGAAGGGGGGGACTAACAATCAGCCCCAGCATTTT.